The present T cell receptor beta chain was sequenced within a study of T-cell memory formation after mild COVID-19. After 5'RACE with constant-segment primers, TCR alpha and TCR beta cDNA libraries carrying sample barcodes and UMIs were obtained. TCRdb redid the calling of the 5' RACE reads with MiXCR, one entry per CDR3 protein. The sample holds some 440,000 distinct CDR3 sequences, 25% seen once. Points on this clonotype: Its antigen is currently unknown.

Findings and caveats of the study: Prior to infection, memory already included some responding clones, suggesting cross-reactive memory joined. For contracting clones, CD4+ ones sat mainly in CM and EM, CD8+ in EMRA. Contracting clones from day 15 to 85 showed balanced CD4/CD8; later expanders favored CD4+.

CDR3 length equals 15 residues. With 3 bases removed from V and 5 bases from J, the gap between germline ends came to 15 bases. Germline CDR1 is KGHDR and CDR2 is SFDVKD. The receptor's source is an adult woman who had mild COVID-19 (a few samples of this study predate the infection). Cell type and time point are not known. J is TRBJ2-5 and V is TRBV24-1, with D perhaps assigned TRBD1 or TRBD2 (5 bases each). Sequencing was carried out using PBMCs or a T cell subset sorted from them (not recorded which). CDR3 in amino acids: CATSDAGTHGETQYF. CDR3 DNA: TGTGCCACCAGTGATGCCGGGACCCACGGGGAGACCCAGTACTTC.